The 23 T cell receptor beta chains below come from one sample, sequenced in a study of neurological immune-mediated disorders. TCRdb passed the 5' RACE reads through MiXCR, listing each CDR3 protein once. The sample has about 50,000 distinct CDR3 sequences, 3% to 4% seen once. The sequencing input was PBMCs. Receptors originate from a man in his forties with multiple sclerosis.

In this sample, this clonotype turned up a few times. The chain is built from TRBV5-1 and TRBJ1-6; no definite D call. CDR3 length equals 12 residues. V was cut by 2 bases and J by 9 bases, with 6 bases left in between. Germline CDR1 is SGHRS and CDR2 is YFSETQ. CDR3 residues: CASSFGGSPLHF. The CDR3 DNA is TGCGCCAGCAGCTTTGGAGGTTCACCCCTCCACTTT.

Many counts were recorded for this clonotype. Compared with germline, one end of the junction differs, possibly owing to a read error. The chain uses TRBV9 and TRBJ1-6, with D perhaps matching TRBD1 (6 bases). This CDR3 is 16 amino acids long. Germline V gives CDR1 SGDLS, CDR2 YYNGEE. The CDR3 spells CASSVGPDSADSPFHF. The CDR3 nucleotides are TGTGCCAGCAGCGTCGGCCCGGACAGTGCTGATTCACCCTTCCACTTT.

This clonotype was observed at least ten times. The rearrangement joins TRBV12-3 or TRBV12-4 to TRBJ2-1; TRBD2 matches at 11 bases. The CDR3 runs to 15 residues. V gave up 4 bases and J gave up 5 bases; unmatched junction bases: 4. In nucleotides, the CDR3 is TGTGCCAGCAGTTCGCTAGCGGGGGGTGACAATGAGCAGTTCTTC. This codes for CASSSLAGGDNEQFF.

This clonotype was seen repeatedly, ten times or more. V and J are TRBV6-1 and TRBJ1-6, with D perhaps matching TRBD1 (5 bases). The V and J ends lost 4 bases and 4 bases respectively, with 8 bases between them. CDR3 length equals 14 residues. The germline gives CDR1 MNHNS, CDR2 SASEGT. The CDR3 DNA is TGTGCCAGCAGTGCAGGGCCGTATAATTCACCCCTCCACTTT. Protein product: CASSAGPYNSPLHF.

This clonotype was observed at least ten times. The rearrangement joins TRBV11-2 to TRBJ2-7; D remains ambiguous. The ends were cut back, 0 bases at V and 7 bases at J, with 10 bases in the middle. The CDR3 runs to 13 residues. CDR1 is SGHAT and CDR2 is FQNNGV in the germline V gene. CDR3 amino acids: CASSLDPAREQYF. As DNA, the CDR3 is TGTGCCAGCAGCTTAGACCCGGCCCGGGAGCAGTACTTC. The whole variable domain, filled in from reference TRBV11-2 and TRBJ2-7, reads EAGVAQSPRYKIIEKRQSVAFWCNPISGHATLYWYQQILGQGPKLLIQFQNNGVVDDSQLPKDRFSAERLKGVDSTLKIQPAKLEDSAVYLCASSLDPAREQYFGPGTRLTVT.

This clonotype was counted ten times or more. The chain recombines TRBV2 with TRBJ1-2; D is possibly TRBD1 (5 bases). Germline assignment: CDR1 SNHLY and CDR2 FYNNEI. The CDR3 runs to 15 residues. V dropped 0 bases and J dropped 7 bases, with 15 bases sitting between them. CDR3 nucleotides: TGTGCCAGCAGTGAAGCTCGGGGGAGGGGAGGTGGCTACACCTTC. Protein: CASSEARGRGGGYTF.

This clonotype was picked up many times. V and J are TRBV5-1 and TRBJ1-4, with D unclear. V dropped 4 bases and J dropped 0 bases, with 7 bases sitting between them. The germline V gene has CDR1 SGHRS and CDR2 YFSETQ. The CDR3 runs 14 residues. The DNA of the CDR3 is TGCGCCAGCAGCCGGACTGCAACTAATGAAAAACTGTTTTTT. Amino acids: CASSRTATNEKLFF.

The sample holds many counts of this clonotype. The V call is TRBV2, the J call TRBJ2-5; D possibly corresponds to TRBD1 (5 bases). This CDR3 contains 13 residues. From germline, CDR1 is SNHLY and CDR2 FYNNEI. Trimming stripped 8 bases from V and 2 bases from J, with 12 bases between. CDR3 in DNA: TGTGCCAGCCTCACCCACAGGCAAGAGACCCAGTACTTC. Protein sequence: CASLTHRQETQYF.

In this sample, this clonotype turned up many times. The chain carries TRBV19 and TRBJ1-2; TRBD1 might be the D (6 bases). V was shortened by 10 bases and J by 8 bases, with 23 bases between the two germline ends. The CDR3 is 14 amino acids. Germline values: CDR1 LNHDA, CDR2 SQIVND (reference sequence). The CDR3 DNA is TGTGCCACCAGTTGGGGGCTCCAGGAGGGCGGCTACACCTTC. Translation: CATSWGLQEGGYTF.

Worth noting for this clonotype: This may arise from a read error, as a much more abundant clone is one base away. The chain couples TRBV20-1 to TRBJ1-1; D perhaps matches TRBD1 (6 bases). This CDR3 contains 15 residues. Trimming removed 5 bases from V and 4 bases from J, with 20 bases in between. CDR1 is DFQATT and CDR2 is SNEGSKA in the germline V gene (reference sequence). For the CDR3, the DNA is TGCAGTGCTCCCGGCGTAGGGGGGAATCGCACTGAAGCTTTCTTT. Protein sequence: CSAPGVGGNRTEAFF.

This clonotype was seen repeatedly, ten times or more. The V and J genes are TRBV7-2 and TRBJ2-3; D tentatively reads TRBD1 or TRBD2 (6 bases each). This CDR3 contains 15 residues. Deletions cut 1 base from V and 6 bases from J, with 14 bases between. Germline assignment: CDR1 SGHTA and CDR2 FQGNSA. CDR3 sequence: CASSLGRGTMDTQYF. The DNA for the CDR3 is TGTGCCAGCAGCTTAGGGAGGGGGACCATGGATACGCAGTATTTT.

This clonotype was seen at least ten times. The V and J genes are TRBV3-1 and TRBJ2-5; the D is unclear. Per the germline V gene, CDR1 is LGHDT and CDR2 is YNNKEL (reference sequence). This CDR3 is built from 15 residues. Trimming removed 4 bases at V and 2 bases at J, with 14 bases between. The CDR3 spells CASSLPSARQETQYF. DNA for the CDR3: TGTGCCAGCAGCCTGCCCTCTGCGCGGCAAGAGACCCAGTACTTC.

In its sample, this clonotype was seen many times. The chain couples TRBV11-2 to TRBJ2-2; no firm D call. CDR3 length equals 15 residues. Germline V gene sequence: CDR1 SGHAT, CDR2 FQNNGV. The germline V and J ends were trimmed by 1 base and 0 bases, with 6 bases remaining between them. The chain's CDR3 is CASSLVATNTGELFF. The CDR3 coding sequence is TGTGCCAGCAGCTTAGTGGCGACGAACACCGGGGAGCTGTTTTTT. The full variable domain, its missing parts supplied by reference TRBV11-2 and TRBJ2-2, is EAGVAQSPRYKIIEKRQSVAFWCNPISGHATLYWYQQILGQGPKLLIQFQNNGVVDDSQLPKDRFSAERLKGVDSTLKIQPAKLEDSAVYLCASSLVATNTGELFFGEGSRLTVL.

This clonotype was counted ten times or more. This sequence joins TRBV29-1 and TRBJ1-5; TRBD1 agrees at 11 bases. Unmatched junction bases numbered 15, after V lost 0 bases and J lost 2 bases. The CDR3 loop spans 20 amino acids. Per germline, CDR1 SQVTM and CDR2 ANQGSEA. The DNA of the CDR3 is TGCAGCGTTGAAGATCCTCTTCCCGGGACAGGGGGTCGTGGCAATCAGCCCCAGCATTTT. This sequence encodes CSVEDPLPGTGGRGNQPQHF.

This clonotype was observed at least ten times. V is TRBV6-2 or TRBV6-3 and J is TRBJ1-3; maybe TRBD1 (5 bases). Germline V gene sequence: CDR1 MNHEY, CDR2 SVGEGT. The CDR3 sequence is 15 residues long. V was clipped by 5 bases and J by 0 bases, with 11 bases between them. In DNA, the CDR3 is TGTGCCAGCAGTCGAAGACAGACCTCTGGAAACACCATATATTTT. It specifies CASSRRQTSGNTIYF.

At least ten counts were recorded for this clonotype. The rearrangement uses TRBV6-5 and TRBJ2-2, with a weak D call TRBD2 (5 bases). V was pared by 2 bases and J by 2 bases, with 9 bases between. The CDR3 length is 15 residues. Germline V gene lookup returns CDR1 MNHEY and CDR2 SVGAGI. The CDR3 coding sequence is TGTGCCAGCAGTTACGACTACCTAAACACCGGGGAGCTGTTTTTT. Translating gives CASSYDYLNTGELFF.

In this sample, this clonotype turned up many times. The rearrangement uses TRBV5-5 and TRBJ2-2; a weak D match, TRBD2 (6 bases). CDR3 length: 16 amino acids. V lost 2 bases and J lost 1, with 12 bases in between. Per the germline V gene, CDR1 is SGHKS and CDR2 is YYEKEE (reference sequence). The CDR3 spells CASSLNSGLNTGELFF. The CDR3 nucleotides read TGTGCCAGCAGCTTAAATAGCGGCTTGAACACCGGGGAGCTGTTTTTT.

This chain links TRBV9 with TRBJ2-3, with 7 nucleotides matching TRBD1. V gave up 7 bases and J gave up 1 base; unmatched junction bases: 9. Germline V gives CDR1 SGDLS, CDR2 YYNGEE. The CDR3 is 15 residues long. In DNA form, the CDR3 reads TGTGCCAGCCGAAAGACAGGGTTAGGCACAGATACGCAGTATTTT. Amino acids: CASRKTGLGTDTQYF.

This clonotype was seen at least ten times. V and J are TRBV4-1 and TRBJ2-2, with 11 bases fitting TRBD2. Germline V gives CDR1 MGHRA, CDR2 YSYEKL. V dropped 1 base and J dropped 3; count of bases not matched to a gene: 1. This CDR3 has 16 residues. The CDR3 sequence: CASSQVAGGHTGELFF. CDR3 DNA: TGCGCCAGCAGCCAAGTAGCGGGGGGGCACACCGGGGAGCTGTTTTTT.

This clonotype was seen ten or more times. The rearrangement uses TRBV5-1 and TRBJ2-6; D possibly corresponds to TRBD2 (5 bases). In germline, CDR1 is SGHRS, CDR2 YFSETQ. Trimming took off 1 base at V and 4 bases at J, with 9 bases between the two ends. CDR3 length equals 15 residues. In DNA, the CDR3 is TGCGCCAGCAGCTTGAGTTCGGGAGGGGCCAACGTCCTGACTTTC. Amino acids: CASSLSSGGANVLTF.

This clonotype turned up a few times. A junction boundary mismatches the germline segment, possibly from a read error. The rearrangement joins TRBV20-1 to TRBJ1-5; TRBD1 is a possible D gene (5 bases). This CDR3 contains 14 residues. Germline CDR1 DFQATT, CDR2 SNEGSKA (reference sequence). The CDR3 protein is CSARVRVGNQPQNF. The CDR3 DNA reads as TGCAGTGCTAGAGTCAGGGTGGGCAATCAGCCCCAGAATTTT.

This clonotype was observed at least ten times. The CDR3 sequence: CASRGSGVGTDTQYF. The CDR3 bases are TGCGCCAGCAGAGGATCGGGGGTGGGCACAGATACGCAGTATTTT. V gene TRBV5-1 combines with J gene TRBJ2-3; the D gene is possibly TRBD2 (6 bases). The CDR3 is made up of 15 amino acids. V lost 5 bases and J lost 1, with 14 bases in between. Germline loops: CDR1 SGHRS, CDR2 YFSETQ.

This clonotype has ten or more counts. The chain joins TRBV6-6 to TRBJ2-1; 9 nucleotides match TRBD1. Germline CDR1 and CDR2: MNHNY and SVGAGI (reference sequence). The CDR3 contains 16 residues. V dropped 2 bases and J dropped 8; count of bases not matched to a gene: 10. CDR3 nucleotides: TGTGCCAGCAGTTACCCACAGGGGGCGGCGGAGCATGAGCAGTTCTTC. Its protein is CASSYPQGAAEHEQFF.